Following are 2 T cell receptor beta chains from one sample sequenced in a study of cytomegalovirus exposure and HLA in healthy donors. 60 Vbeta and 13 Jbeta primers were used in PCR. Repertoires were generated with immunoSEQ multiplex PCR, while TCRdb's copy carries only in-frame clones and drops some. This listing includes around 140,000 clones. The sample consisted of PBMCs. The origin of the receptors is a young woman in good health and CMV-seronegative.

As DNA, the CDR3 is TGCGCCAGCAGCATGACAGGGGGCTTCGCCCACGCCAATGAGCAGTTCTTC. This codes for CASSMTGGFAHANEQFF. This chain uses TRBV5-1 with TRBJ2-1; 10 nucleotides line up with TRBD1. The germline V gene has CDR1 SGHRS and CDR2 YFSETQ. The CDR3 consists of 17 residues. Trimming cost V 4 bases and J 6 bases; bases outside gene matches: 13. Full variable domain (outside the CDR3, taken from reference TRBV5-1 and TRBJ2-1): KAGVTQTPRYLIKTRGQQVTLSCSPISGHRSVSWYQQTPGQGLQFLFEYFSETQRNKGNFPGRFSGRQFSNSRSEMNVSTLELGDSALYLCASSMTGGFAHANEQFFGPGTRLTVL.

The genes are TRBV30 and TRBJ2-2, with D unresolved. Germline CDR1 reads GTSNPN; CDR2 reads SVGIG (reference sequence). The CDR3 covers 13 residues. With 0 bases removed from V and 7 bases from J, the gap between germline ends came to 9 bases. DNA of the CDR3: TGTGCCTGGAGTGTCGGAGCAATCGGGGAGCTGTTTTTT. This gives the protein CAWSVGAIGELFF.